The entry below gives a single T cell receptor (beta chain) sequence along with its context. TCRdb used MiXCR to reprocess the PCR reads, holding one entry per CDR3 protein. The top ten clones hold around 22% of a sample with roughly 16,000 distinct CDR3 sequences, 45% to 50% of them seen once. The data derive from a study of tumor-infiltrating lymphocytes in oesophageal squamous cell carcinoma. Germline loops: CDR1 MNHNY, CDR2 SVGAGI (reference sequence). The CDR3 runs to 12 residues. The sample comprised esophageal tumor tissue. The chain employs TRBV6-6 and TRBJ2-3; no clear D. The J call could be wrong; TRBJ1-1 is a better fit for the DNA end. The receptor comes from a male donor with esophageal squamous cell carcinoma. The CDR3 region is CASRAGGTEAFF. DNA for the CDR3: TGTGCCAGCAGGGCAGGCGGCACTGAAGCTTTCTTT.